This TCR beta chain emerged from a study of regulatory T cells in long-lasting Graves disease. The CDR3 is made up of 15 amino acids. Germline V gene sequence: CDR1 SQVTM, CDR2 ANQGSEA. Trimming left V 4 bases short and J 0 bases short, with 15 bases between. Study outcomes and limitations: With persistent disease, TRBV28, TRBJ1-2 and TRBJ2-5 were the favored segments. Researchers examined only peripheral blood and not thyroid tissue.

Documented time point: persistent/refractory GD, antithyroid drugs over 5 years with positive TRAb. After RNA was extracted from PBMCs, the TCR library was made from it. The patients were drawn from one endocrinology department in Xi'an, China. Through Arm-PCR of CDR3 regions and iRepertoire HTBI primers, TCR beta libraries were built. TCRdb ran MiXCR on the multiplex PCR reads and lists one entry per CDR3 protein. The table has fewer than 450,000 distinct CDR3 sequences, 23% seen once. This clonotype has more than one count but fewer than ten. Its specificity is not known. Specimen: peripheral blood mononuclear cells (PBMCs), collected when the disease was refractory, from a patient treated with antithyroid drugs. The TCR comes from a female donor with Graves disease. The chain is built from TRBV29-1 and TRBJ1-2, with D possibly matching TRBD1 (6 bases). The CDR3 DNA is TGCAGCGTTGCGGGTAGGGGGTTAGCTAACTATGGCTACACCTTC. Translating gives CSVAGRGLANYGYTF.